A single sample gave rise to the 10 T cell receptor beta chains below, sequenced in a study of early T cells in non-severe SARS-CoV-2 infection. MiXCR, applied by TCRdb to the 5' RACE reads, yields one record per CDR3 protein. The sample contains tens of thousands of distinct CDR3 sequences, around 4.3% of which appear only once. Sequenced material: whole blood. Source of these receptors: an adult who was a healthcare worker with PCR-confirmed SARS-CoV-2 infection or an uninfected control (not recorded which).

This clonotype was picked up many times. The J gene is TRBJ1-1, the V gene TRBV12-3 or TRBV12-4; no clear D gene. Trimming shortened V by 2 bases and J by 0 bases, and 7 bases separated the two germline ends. The CDR3 covers 14 residues. CDR3 sequence reads: CASSLSPMNTEAFF. The CDR3 region has the DNA TGTGCCAGCAGTTTATCCCCCATGAACACTGAAGCTTTCTTT.

At least ten counts were recorded for this clonotype. This chain connects TRBV5-6 to TRBJ2-7; no firm D call. The CDR3 sequence is 15 residues long. Per germline, CDR1 SGHDT and CDR2 YYEEEE. Trimming cost V 0 bases and J 0 bases, with 10 bases left between them. CDR3 amino acids: CASSLAAQISYEQYF. The CDR3 DNA sequence: TGTGCCAGCAGCTTGGCCGCCCAAATCTCCTACGAGCAGTACTTC.

This clonotype was seen many times. The chain employs TRBV3-1 and TRBJ2-5; unclear D gene. CDR1 and CDR2 (germline): LGHDT, YNNKEL (reference sequence). The CDR3 sequence is 13 residues long. With 2 bases removed from V and 4 bases from J, the gap between germline ends came to 8 bases. The CDR3 reads CASSQNRVETQYF. The CDR3 DNA is TGTGCCAGCAGCCAAAACAGAGTAGAGACCCAGTACTTC.

This clonotype appeared a few times. This chain links TRBV28 with TRBJ2-7; 7 bases line up with TRBD1. Germline-derived CDR1 and CDR2 are MDHEN and SYDVKM. The CDR3 has 16 residues. Losses at the gene ends were 7 bases for V and 1 base for J; bases not matched to a gene: 13. CDR3 sequence: CASTSLGDRSSYEQYF. The CDR3 bases are TGTGCCAGCACCTCCCTGGGGGACAGAAGTTCCTACGAGCAGTACTTC.

This clonotype was picked up many times. The V call is TRBV6-2 or TRBV6-3, the J call TRBJ1-2, with D unclear. Germline V gene sequence: CDR1 MNHEY, CDR2 SVGEGT. V dropped 0 bases and J dropped 0 bases, with 11 bases sitting between them. This CDR3 is built from 16 residues. CDR3: CASSYSQDDANYGYTF. As DNA, the CDR3 is TGTGCCAGCAGTTACTCGCAGGATGATGCTAACTATGGCTACACCTTC.

The rearrangement joins TRBV12-3 or TRBV12-4 to TRBJ1-5; TRBD1 is a possible D gene (6 bases). The CDR3 is made up of 14 amino acids. V gave up 5 bases and J gave up 5 bases, with 13 bases separating them. The CDR3 protein is CASSPGAAYQPQHF. In DNA, the CDR3 is TGTGCCAGCAGTCCAGGGGCCGCTTATCAGCCCCAGCATTTT.

This clonotype was picked up a small number of times. The J gene is TRBJ2-4, the V gene TRBV20-1; D gene unclear. This CDR3 is 13 amino acids long. The germline V and J ends were trimmed by 1 base and 6 bases, with 10 bases remaining between them. Germline CDR1 reads DFQATT; CDR2 reads SNEGSKA (reference sequence). The CDR3 region is CSARVPRINIQYF. CDR3 in DNA: TGCAGTGCTAGAGTGCCGCGAATAAACATTCAGTACTTC.

This clonotype was seen at least ten times. V gene TRBV12-3 or TRBV12-4 combines with J gene TRBJ1-3; D not certain. Trimming cost V 6 bases and J 8 bases, with 8 bases left between them. The CDR3 is 11 residues long. The chain's CDR3 is CASSDADTIYF. The CDR3 DNA sequence: TGTGCCAGCAGCGATGCAGACACCATATATTTT.

The genes are TRBV20-1 and TRBJ2-3, with 10 bases fitting TRBD2. The germline gives CDR1 DFQATT, CDR2 SNEGSKA (reference sequence). Losses at the gene ends were 5 bases for V and 5 bases for J; bases not matched to a gene: 4. The length of the CDR3 is 13 residues. DNA of the CDR3: TGCAGTGCTGGGACTAGCGACCGAGATACGCAGTATTTT. This gives the protein CSAGTSDRDTQYF.

V and J are TRBV7-6 and TRBJ2-1, with 9 bases aligning to TRBD2. Germline CDR1 is SGHVS and CDR2 is FNYEAQ. The CDR3 is 19 amino acids. Losses at the gene ends were 4 bases for V and 1 base for J; bases not matched to a gene: 14. This CDR3 is CASSSKRGLAGLSYNEQFF. DNA for the CDR3: TGTGCCAGCAGCTCGAAGAGGGGTCTAGCGGGGCTTTCCTACAATGAGCAGTTCTTC.